Below are 10 T cell receptor beta chains sequenced from a single sample in a study of blood T cell repertoires in COVID-19. TCRdb keeps only in-frame clones here, not all; method: immunoSEQ multiplex PCR. The table records 110,000 to 150,000 clones, 85% to 90% of them present only once. Input material: peripheral blood. The receptors originated from a man between 60 and 75 years old with active or convalescent COVID-19.

The chain has TRBV27 and TRBJ1-2; D is perhaps TRBD1 (5 bases). Trimming took off 6 bases at V and 4 bases at J, with 12 bases between the two ends. Per germline, CDR1 MNHEY and CDR2 SMNVEV (reference sequence). This CDR3 is 13 amino acids long. CDR3 bases: TGTGCCAGCAGGGCCACAGGTGTCTATGGCTACACCTTC. Translation gives CASRATGVYGYTF.

This clone was observed a single time. The V gene is TRBV6-2 or TRBV6-3, the J gene TRBJ2-5; 8 nucleotides match TRBD2. CDR3 size: 14 residues. Germline V gene sequence: CDR1 MNHEY, CDR2 SVGEGT. Losses at the gene ends were 2 bases for V and 4 bases for J; bases not matched to a gene: 3. The CDR3 spells CASSYLAGGETQYF. The CDR3 bases are TGTGCCAGCAGTTACCTTGCGGGGGGAGAGACCCAGTACTTC.

This chain links TRBV6-5 with TRBJ2-7; 7 nucleotides align to TRBD2. Germline values: CDR1 MNHEY, CDR2 SVGAGI. The J segment lost 3 bases and the V segment lost 5 bases, leaving 7 bases of the junction unmatched. This CDR3 region has 14 residues. This chain's CDR3 is CASSPSGDLYEQYF. The CDR3 DNA reads as TGTGCCAGCAGTCCCAGCGGGGACCTCTACGAGCAGTACTTC.

The gene calls are TRBV18 and TRBJ2-1; the match to TRBD1 covers 8 bases. The CDR3 has 15 residues. The germline CDR1 and CDR2 sequences are KGHSH and LQKENI. J gave up 4 bases and V 6 bases, and 8 bases lay outside the gene matches. This CDR3 reads CASSIDRGSYNEQFF. CDR3 DNA: TGTGCCAGCTCGATCGACAGGGGCTCGTACAATGAGCAGTTCTTC.

Only one count was recorded for this clone. The V gene is TRBV28, the J gene TRBJ2-3, with D maybe TRBD1 (5 bases). Germline V gene lookup returns CDR1 MDHEN and CDR2 SYDVKM. The ends were cut back, 6 bases at V and 6 bases at J, with 13 bases in the middle. This CDR3 region has 13 residues. In DNA, the CDR3 is TGTGCCAGCAGGGGGCGCAATATGGATACGCAGTATTTT. Translation gives CASRGRNMDTQYF.

The V gene is TRBV24-1, the J gene TRBJ2-5; maybe TRBD1 (6 bases). The CDR3 is 15 amino acids. Germline lookup yields CDR1 KGHDR and CDR2 SFDVKD. V was trimmed by 3 bases and J by 2 bases, leaving 12 bases between them. The CDR3 DNA is TGTGCCACCAGTGATACGAGGGGGTTTCAAGAGACCCAGTACTTC. This gives the protein CATSDTRGFQETQYF.

This clone was seen once. The chain combines TRBV30 with TRBJ2-2, with TRBD2 matching 13 bases. The V gene's germline CDR1 is GTSNPN and CDR2 SVGIG (reference sequence). The CDR3 is made up of 17 amino acids. The V segment lost 2 bases and the J segment 7 bases; nucleotides outside the gene matches: 10. The CDR3 nucleotides are TGTGCCTGGAGTCCTGTACTAGCGGGAGGGCCTGGCGGGGAGCTGTTTTTT. It encodes CAWSPVLAGGPGGELFF.

The chain recombines TRBV18 with TRBJ1-1; TRBD1 aligns across 7 bases. Germline V gene lookup returns CDR1 KGHSH and CDR2 LQKENI. V gave up 2 bases and J gave up 5 bases; unmatched junction bases: 8. The CDR3 runs to 15 residues. In DNA form, the CDR3 reads TGTGCCAGCTCACCATTGAAGGGGGCCGGGACTGAAGCTTTCTTT. Translation: CASSPLKGAGTEAFF. Full variable domain (remainder filled in from reference TRBV18 and TRBJ1-1): NAGVMQNPRHLVRRRGQEARLRCSPMKGHSHVYWYRQLPEEGLKFMVYLQKENIIDESGMPKERFSAEFPKEGPSILRIQQVVRGDSAAYFCASSPLKGAGTEAFFGQGTRLTVV.

The chain joins TRBV20-1 to TRBJ1-5, with D tentatively TRBD1 (5 bases). This CDR3 is 11 amino acids long. Germline V lookup: CDR1 DFQATT, CDR2 SNEGSKA (reference sequence). The germline V and J ends were trimmed by 4 bases and 7 bases, with 8 bases remaining between them. The CDR3 sequence: CSATGGQPQHF. Written as DNA, the CDR3 is TGCAGTGCTACGGGGGGGCAGCCCCAGCATTTT.

The V call is TRBV6-6, the J call TRBJ1-1; no firm D call. In germline, CDR1 is MNHNY, CDR2 SVGAGI (reference sequence). The V end lost 2 bases, the J end lost 0 bases, and 4 bases lay between the germline ends. The CDR3 covers 13 residues. The CDR3 region has the DNA TGTGCCAGCAGTTACGCGTTGAACACTGAAGCTTTCTTT. This gives the protein CASSYALNTEAFF.